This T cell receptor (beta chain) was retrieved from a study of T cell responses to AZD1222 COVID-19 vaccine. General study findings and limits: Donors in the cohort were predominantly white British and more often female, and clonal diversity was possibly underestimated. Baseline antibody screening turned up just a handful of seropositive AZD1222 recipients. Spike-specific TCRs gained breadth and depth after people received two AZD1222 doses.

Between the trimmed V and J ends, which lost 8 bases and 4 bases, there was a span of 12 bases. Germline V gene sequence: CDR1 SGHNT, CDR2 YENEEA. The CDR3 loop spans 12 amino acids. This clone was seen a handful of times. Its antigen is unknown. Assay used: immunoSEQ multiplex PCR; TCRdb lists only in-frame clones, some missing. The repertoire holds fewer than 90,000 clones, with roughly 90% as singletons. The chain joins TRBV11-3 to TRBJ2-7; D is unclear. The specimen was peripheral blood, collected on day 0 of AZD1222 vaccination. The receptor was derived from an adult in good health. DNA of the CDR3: TGTGCCAGCTCCGGCCGCCGGTACGAGCAGTACTTC. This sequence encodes CASSGRRYEQYF.